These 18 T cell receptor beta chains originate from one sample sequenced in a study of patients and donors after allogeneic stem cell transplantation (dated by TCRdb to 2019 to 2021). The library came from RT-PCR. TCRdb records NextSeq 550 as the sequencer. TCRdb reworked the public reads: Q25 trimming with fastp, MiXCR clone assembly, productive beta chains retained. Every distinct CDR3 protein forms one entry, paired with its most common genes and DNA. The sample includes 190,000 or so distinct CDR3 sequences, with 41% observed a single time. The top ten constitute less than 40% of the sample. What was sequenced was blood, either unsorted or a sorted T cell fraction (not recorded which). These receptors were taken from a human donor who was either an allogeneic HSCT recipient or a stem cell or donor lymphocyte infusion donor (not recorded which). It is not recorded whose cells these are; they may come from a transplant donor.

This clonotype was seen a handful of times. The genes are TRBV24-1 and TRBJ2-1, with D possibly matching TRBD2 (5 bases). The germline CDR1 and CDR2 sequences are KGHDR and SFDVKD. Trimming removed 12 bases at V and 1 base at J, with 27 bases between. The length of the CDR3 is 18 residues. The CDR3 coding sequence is TGTGCCCGTTATATCGGCCGGGGTAGCCCCTCGTCCTACAATGAGCAGTTCTTC. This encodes CARYIGRGSPSSYNEQFF.

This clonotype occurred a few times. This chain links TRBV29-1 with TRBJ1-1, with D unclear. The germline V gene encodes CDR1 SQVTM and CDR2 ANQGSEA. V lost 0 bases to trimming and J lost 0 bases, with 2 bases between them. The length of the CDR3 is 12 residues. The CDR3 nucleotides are TGCAGCGTTGAAGAAATGAACACTGAAGCTTTCTTT. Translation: CSVEEMNTEAFF.

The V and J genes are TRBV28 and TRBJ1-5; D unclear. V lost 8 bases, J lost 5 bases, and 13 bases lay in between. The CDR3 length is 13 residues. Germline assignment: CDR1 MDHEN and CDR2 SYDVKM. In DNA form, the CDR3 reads TGTGCCAGCGATGACCGCGGGGATCAGCCCCAGCATTTT. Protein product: CASDDRGDQPQHF.

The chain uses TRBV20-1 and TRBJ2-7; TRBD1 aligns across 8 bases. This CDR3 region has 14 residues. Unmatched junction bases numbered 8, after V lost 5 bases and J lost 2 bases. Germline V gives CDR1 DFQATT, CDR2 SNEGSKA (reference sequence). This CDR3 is CSALTGQGAYEQYF. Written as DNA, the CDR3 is TGCAGTGCTTTAACCGGACAGGGCGCCTACGAGCAGTACTTC.

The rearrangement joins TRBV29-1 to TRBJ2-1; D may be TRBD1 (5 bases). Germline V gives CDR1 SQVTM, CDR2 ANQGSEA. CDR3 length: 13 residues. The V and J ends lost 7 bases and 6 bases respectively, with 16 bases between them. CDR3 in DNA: TGCAGCGAGGTGGGTACAGGAGCCAATGAGCAGTTCTTC. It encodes CSEVGTGANEQFF.

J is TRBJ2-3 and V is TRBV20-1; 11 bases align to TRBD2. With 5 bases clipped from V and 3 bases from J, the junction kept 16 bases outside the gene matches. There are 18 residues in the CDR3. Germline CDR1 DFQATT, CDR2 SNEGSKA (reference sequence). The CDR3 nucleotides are TGCAGTGCTCCGTACAGAACCTCTAGCGGGAGGTGGACAGATACGCAGTATTTT. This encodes CSAPYRTSSGRWTDTQYF.

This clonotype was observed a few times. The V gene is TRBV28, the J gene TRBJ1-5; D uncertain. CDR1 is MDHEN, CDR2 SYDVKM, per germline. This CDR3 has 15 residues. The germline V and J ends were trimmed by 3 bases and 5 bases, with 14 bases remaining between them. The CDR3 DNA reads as TGTGCCAGCAGTTTTAGGAGGGAGAGGGATCAGCCCCAGCATTTT. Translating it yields CASSFRRERDQPQHF.

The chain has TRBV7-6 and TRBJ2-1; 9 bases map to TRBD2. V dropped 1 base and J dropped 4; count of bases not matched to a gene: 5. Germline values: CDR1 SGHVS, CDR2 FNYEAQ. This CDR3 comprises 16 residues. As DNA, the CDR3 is TGTGCCAGCAGCTTAGATTTAGCGGGAGCTTACAATGAGCAGTTCTTC. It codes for CASSLDLAGAYNEQFF.

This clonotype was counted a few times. The CDR3 nucleotides read TGCAGCGTTAGCGGAGGCACTAACTATGGCTACACCTTC. Residues: CSVSGGTNYGYTF. The chain carries TRBV29-1 and TRBJ1-2; D not resolved. The CDR3 has 13 amino acids. V was cut by 5 bases and J by 0 bases, with 10 bases left in between. CDR1 and CDR2 from the germline V gene are SQVTM and ANQGSEA.

The CDR3 sequence is CASVGEQTNYGYTF. The CDR3 nucleotides read TGTGCCAGCGTCGGTGAGCAAACTAACTATGGCTACACCTTC. The genes are TRBV9 and TRBJ1-2; D unresolved. V was clipped by 7 bases and J by 0 bases, with 13 bases between them. This CDR3 has 14 amino acids. Germline V gene lookup returns CDR1 SGDLS and CDR2 YYNGEE.

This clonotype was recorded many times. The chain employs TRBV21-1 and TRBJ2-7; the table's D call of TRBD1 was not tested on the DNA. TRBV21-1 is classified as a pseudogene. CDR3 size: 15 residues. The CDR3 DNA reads TGTGCCAGCAGCAAAGGGGACGGCTCCTCCTACGAGCAGTACTTC. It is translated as CASSKGDGSSYEQYF.

The CDR3 loop reads CASSSTAAGERYEQYF. The DNA for the CDR3 is TGTGCCAGCAGTTCGACGGCAGCGGGAGAGCGTTACGAGCAGTACTTC. The V gene is TRBV27, the J gene TRBJ2-7; 8 nucleotides line up with TRBD2. Germline V CDR1 and CDR2: MNHEY, SMNVEV (reference sequence). Germline trimming cut 4 bases from V and 4 bases from J; bases unmatched to any gene: 12. The CDR3 runs 16 residues.

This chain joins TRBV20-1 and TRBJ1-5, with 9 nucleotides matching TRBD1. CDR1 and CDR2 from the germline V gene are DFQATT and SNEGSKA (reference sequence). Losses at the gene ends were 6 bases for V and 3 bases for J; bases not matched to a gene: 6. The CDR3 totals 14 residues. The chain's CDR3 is CSAAGTGHNQPQHF. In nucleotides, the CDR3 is TGCAGTGCCGCCGGGACAGGGCACAATCAGCCCCAGCATTTT.

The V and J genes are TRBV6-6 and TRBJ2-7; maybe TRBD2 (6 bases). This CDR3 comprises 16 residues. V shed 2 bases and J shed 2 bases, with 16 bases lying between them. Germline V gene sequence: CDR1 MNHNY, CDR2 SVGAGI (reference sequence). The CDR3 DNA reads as TGTGCCAGCAGTTACACCTTTGGCGGGGAGGCCTACGAGCAGTACTTC. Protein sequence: CASSYTFGGEAYEQYF.

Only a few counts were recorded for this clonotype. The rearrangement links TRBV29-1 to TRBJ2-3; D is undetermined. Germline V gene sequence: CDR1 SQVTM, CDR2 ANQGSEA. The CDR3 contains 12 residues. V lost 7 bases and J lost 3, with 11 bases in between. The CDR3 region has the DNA TGCAGCGCCCTGGTCCCAACAGATACGCAGTATTTT. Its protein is CSALVPTDTQYF.

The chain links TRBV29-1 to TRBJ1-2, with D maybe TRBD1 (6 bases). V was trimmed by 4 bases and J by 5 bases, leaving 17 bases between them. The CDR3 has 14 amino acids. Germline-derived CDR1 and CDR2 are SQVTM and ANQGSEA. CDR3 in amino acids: CSVGTVLNPYGYTF. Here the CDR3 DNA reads TGCAGCGTTGGGACAGTTTTAAACCCTTATGGCTACACCTTC.

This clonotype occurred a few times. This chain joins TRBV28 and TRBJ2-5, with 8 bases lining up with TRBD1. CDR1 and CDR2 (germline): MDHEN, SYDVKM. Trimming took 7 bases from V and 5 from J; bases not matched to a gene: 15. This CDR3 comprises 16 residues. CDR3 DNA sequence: TGTGCCAGCACCCTCTCAGGGGGCCTTGTTTCTGAGACCCAGTACTTC. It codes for CASTLSGGLVSETQYF.

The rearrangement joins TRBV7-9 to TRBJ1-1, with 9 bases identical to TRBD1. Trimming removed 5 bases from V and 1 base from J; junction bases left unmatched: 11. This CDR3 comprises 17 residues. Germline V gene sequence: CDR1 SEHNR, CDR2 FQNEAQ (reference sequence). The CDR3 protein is CASSISGQGFWNTEAFF. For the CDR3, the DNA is TGTGCCAGCAGCATATCGGGACAGGGATTTTGGAACACTGAAGCTTTCTTT.